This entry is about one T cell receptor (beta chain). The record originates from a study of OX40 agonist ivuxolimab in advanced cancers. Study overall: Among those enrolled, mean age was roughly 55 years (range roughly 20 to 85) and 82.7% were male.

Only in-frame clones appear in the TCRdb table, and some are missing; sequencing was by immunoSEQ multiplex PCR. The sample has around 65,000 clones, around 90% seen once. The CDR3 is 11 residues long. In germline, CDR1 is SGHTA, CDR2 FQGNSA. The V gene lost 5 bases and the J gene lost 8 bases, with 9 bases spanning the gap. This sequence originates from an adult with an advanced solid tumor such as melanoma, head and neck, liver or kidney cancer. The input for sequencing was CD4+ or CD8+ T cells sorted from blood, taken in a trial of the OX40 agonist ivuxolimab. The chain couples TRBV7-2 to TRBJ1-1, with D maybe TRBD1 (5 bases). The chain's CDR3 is CASSPDREAFF. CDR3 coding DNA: TGTGCCAGCAGCCCCGACAGAGAAGCTTTCTTT.